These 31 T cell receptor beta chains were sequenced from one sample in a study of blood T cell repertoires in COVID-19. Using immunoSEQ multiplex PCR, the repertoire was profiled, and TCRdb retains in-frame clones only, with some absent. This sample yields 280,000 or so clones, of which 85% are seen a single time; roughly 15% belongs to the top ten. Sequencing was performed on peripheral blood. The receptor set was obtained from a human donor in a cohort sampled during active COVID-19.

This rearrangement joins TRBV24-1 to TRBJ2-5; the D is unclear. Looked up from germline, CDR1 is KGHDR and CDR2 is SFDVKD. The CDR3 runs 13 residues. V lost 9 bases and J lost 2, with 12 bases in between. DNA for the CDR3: TGTGCCACCTCTAGACTGGAACAAGAGACCCAGTACTTC. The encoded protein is CATSRLEQETQYF.

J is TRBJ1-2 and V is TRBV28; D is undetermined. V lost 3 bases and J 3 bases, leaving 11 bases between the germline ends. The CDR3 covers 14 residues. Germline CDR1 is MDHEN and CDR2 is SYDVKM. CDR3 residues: CASSLSGNDYGYTF. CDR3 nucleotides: TGTGCCAGCAGTTTGTCGGGAAATGACTATGGCTACACCTTC.

In nucleotides, the CDR3 is TGTGCCAGCAGCATCCGACTAGCGGGCACAGATACGCAGTATTTT. Its translation: CASSIRLAGTDTQYF. This chain joins TRBV7-8 and TRBJ2-3; 9 nucleotides match TRBD2. CDR1 and CDR2 from the germline V gene are SGHVS and FQNEAQ. This CDR3 has 15 amino acids. J gave up 1 base and V 5 bases, and 4 bases lay outside the gene matches.

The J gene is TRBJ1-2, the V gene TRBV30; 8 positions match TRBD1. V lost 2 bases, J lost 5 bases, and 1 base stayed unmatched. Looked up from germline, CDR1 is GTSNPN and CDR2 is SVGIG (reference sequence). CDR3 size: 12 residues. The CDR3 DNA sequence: TGTGCCTGGAGTAGACAGGGGTATGGCTACACCTTC. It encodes CAWSRQGYGYTF.

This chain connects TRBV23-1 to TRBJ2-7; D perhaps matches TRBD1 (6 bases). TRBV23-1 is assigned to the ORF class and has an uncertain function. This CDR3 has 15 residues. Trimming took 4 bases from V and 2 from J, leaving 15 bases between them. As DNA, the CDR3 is TGCGCCAGCAGTCTTCGTCCGTGGACAGCCTACGAGCAGTACTTC. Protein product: CASSLRPWTAYEQYF.

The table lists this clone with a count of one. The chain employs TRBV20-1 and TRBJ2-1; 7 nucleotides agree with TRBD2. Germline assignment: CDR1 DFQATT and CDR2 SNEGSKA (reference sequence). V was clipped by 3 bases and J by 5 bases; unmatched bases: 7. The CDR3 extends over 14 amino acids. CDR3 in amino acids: CSASLPSGDNEQFF. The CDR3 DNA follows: TGCAGTGCTAGTTTACCTAGCGGAGACAATGAGCAGTTCTTC.

The CDR3 DNA reads as TGTGCCAGCAGCGATCAGGGCGGGAGGATCGAAGAGACCCAGTACTTC. Translation: CASSDQGGRIEETQYF. The chain has TRBV9 and TRBJ2-5; 8 bases align to TRBD2. This CDR3 region has 16 residues. J was trimmed by 3 bases and V by 3 bases; bases with no gene match: 10. Per the germline V gene, CDR1 is SGDLS and CDR2 is YYNGEE.

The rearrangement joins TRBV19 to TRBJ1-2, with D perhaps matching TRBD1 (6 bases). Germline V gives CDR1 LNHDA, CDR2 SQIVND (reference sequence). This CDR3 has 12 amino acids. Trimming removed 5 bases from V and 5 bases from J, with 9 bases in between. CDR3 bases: TGTGCCAGTAGTTACGGACAGTATGGCTACACCTTC. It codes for CASSYGQYGYTF. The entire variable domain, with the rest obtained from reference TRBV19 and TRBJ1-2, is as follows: DGGITQSPKYLFRKEGQNVTLSCEQNLNHDAMYWYRQDPGQGLRLIYYSQIVNDFQKGDIAEGYSVSREKKESFPLTVTSAQKNPTAFYLCASSYGQYGYTFGSGTRLTVV.

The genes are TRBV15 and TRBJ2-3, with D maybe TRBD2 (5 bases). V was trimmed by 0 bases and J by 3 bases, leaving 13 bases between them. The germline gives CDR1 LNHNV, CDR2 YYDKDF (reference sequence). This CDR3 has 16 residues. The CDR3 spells CATSREPPIATDTQYF. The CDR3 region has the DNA TGTGCCACCAGCAGAGAGCCCCCCATAGCGACAGATACGCAGTATTTT. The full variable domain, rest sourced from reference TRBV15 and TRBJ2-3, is DAMVIQNPRYQVTQFGKPVTLSCSQTLNHNVMYWYQQKSSQAPKLLFHYYDKDFNNEADTPDNFQSRRPNTSFCFLDIRSPGLGDTAMYLCATSREPPIATDTQYFGPGTRLTVL.

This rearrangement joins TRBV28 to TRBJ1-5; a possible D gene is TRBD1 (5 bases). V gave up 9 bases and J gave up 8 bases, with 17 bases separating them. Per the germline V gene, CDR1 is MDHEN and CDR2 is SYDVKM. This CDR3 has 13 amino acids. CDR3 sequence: CASTGRRREPQHF. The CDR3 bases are TGTGCCAGTACCGGACGTCGCAGGGAGCCCCAGCATTTT.

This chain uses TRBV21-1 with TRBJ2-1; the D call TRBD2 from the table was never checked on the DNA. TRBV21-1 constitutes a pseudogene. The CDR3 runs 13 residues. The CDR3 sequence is CAITLLSYNEQFF. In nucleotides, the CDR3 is TGTGCCATCACTTTACTCTCCTACAATGAGCAGTTCTTC.

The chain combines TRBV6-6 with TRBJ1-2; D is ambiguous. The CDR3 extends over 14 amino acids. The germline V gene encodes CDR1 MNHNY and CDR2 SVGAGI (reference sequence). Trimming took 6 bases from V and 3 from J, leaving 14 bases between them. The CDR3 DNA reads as TGTGCCAGCAGCCGACGCGGAGATGACTATGGCTACACCTTC. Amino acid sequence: CASSRRGDDYGYTF.

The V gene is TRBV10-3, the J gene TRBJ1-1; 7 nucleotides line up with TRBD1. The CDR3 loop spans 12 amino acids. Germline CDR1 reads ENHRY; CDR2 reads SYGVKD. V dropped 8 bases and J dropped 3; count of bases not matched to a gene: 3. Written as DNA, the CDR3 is TGTGCCATCGAGGGGACAGACACTGAAGCTTTCTTT. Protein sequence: CAIEGTDTEAFF.

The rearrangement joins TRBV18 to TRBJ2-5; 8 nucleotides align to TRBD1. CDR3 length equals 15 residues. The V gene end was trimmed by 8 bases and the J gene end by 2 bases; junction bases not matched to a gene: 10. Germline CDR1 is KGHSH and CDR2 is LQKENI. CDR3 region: CASTPQGARQETQYF. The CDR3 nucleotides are TGTGCCAGCACGCCCCAGGGGGCGCGGCAAGAGACCCAGTACTTC.

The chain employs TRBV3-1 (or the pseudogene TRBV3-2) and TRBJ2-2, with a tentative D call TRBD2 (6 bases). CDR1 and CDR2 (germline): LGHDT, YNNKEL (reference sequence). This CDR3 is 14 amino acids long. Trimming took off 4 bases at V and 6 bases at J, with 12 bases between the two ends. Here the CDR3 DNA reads TGTGCCAGCAGCCCTCTTAGCGGCCCCGGGGAGCTGTTTTTT. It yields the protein CASSPLSGPGELFF.

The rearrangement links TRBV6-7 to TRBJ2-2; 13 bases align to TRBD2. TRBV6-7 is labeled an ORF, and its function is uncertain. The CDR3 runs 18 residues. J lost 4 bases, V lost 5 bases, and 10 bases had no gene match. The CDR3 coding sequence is TGTGCCAGCAGTGTACGTGGACTAGCGGGAGTTAGCACCGGGGAGCTGTTTTTT. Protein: CASSVRGLAGVSTGELFF.

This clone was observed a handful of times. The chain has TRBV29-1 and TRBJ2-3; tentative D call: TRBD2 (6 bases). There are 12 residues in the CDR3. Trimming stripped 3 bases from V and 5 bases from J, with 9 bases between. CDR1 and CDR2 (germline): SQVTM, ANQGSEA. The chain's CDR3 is CSVDGSGDTQYF. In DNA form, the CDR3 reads TGCAGCGTTGACGGGAGTGGAGATACGCAGTATTTT.

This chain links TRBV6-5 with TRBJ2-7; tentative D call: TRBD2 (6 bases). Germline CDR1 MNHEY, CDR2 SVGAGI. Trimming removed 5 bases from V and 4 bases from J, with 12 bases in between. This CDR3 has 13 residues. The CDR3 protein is CASSRGELYEQYF. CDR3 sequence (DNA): TGTGCCAGCAGTCGCGGGGAGTTATACGAGCAGTACTTC.

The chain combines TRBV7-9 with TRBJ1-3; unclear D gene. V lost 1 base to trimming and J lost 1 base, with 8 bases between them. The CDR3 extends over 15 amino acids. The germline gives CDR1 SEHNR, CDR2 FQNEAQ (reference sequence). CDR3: CASSLGGASGNTIYF. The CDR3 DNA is TGTGCCAGCAGCTTAGGGGGAGCGTCTGGAAACACCATATATTTT.

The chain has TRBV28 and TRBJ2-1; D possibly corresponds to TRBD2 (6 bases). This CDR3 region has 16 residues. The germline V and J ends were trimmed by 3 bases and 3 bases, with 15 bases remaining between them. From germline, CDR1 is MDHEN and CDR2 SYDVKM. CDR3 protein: CASSFVGTRLYNEQFF. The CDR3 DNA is TGTGCCAGCAGTTTCGTCGGGACTCGCCTCTACAATGAGCAGTTCTTC.

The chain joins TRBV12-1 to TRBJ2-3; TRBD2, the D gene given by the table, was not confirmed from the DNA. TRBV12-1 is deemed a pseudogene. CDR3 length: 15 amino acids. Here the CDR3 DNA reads TGTGCCAGCAGCTTATTTAGAGCGGGAATTGATACGCAGTATTTT. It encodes CASSLFRAGIDTQYF.

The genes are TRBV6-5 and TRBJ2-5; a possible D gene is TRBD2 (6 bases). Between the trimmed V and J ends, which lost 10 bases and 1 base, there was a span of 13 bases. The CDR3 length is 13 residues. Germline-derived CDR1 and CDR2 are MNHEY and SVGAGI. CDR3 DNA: TGTGCCACCACCCGGCGGGGCCAAGAGACCCAGTACTTC. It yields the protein CATTRRGQETQYF.

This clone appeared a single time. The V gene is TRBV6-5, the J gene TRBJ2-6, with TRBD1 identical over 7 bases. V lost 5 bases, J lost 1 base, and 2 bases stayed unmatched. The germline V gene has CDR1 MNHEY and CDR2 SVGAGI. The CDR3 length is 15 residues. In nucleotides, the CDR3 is TGTGCCAGCAGTAACAGGGGATCTGGGGCCAACGTCCTGACTTTC. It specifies CASSNRGSGANVLTF.

The CDR3 DNA follows: TGTGCCAGCAGCTTCGGACAGGGGGATGGCTACACCTTC. This encodes CASSFGQGDGYTF. V usage is TRBV7-8 and J usage is TRBJ1-2, with 10 bases identical to TRBD1. CDR1 is SGHVS, CDR2 FQNEAQ, per germline. CDR3 length: 13 amino acids. J lost 6 bases, V lost 3 bases, and 1 base had no gene match.

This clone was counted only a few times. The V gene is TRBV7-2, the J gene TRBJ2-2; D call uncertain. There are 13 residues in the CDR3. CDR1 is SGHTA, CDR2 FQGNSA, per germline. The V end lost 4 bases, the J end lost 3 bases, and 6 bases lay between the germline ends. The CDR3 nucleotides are TGTGCCAGCAGCTCTAGAGACACCGGGGAGCTGTTTTTT. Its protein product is CASSSRDTGELFF. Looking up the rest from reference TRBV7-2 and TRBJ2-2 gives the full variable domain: GAGVSQSPSNKVTEKGKDVELRCDPISGHTALYWYRQSLGQGLEFLIYFQGNSAPDKSGLPSDRFSAERTGGSVSTLTIQRTQQEDSAVYLCASSSRDTGELFFGEGSRLTVL.

Here the CDR3 reads CASSLVTTGGYTF. The CDR3 bases are TGCGCCAGCAGCTTGGTGACAACGGGGGGCTACACCTTC. The chain combines TRBV5-1 with TRBJ1-2, with D uncertain. The CDR3 has 13 amino acids. Trimming pared 0 bases from V and 8 bases from J, leaving 11 bases between. The germline CDR1 and CDR2 sequences are SGHRS and YFSETQ.

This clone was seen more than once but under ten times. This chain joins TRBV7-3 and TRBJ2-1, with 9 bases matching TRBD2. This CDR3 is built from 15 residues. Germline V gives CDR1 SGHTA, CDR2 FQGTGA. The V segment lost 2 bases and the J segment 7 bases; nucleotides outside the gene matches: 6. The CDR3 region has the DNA TGTGCCAGCAGCTTACAGAGTAGCGGGAGAAATGAGCAGTTCTTC. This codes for CASSLQSSGRNEQFF.

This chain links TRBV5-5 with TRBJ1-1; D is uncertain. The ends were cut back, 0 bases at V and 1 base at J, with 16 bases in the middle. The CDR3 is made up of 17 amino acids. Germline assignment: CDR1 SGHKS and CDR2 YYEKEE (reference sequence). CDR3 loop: CASSLALSAKANTEAFF. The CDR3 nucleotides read TGTGCCAGCAGCTTGGCACTTTCAGCGAAGGCGAACACTGAAGCTTTCTTT.

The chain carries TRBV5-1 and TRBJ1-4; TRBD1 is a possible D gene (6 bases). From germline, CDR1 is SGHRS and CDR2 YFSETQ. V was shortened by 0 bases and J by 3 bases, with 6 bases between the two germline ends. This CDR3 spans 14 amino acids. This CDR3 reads CASSLGQANEKLFF. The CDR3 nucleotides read TGCGCCAGCAGCTTGGGACAGGCTAATGAAAAACTGTTTTTT.

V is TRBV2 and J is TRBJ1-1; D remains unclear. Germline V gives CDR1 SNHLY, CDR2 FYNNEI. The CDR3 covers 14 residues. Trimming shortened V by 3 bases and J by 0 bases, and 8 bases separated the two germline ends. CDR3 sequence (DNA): TGTGCCAGCAGTGAGCTCCTAGTGAACACTGAAGCTTTCTTT. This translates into CASSELLVNTEAFF.

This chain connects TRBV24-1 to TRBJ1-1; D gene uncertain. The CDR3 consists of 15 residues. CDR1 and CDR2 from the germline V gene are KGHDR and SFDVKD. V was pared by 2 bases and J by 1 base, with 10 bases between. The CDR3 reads CATSDWASGNTEAFF. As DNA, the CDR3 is TGTGCCACCAGTGATTGGGCGAGTGGGAACACTGAAGCTTTCTTT.